This is a list of T cell receptor beta chains from one sample in a study of PD-L1 blockade in urothelial cancer. Assay: immunoSEQ multiplex PCR; the TCRdb copy retains only in-frame clones and omits some. The table records about 32,000 clones, 36% of them present only once. Sequencing was performed on tumor tissue, taken before atezolizumab (anti-PD-L1) treatment. The receptors derive from a man in his 60s with urothelial cancer. Each CDR3 is given with its conserved first and last residue. The D gene is left open where the match is weak. Expanded clones are given a class, and other clones once, few, many or no size at all.

V gene,J gene,D gene,clone size,CDR3 protein
TRBV1,TRBJ2-3,NA,NA,CASSQAPTGTGTDTQYF
TRBV6-8,TRBJ1-2,TRBD1,many,CAIRAGQNYGYTF
TRBV7-6,TRBJ2-3,NA,NA,CASSQNRVSDTQYF
TRBV15,TRBJ2-7,NA,few,CATSRVSAGTLYEQYF
TRBV30,TRBJ2-7,TRBD2,NA,CAWSAPGGFEQYF
TRBV28,TRBJ2-7,NA,NA,CASSPPEDYEQYF
TRBV28,TRBJ2-5,NA,NA,CASSKTGKETQYF
TRBV29-1,TRBJ2-3,NA,NA,CSGGEGGGTDTQYF
TRBV18,TRBJ1-1,NA,NA,CASSRNREGTEAFF
TRBV11-3,TRBJ2-1,TRBD1,many,CASSSGQGANEQFF
TRBV9,TRBJ1-5,TRBD1,NA,CASSEGQTSNQPQHF
TRBV5-1,TRBJ2-2,NA,once,CASSLSGQAGELFF
TRBV18,TRBJ2-5,NA,once,CASSPPGSRETQYF
TRBV6-8,TRBJ2-2,TRBD2,many,CASTPGRVGELFF
TRBV19,TRBJ2-3,NA,NA,CASSPPEIDTQYF
TRBV6-8,TRBJ2-3,TRBD2,NA,CASSRTPSGSTDTQYF
TRBV5-1,TRBJ2-3,TRBD2,NA,CASSRTSTPSTDTQYF
TRBV14,TRBJ2-2,NA,NA,CASSQKTGRSTGELFF
TRBV18,TRBJ1-3,NA,NA,CASSPSLDRLYSGNTIYF
TRBV29-1,TRBJ2-5,TRBD2,NA,CSTTGGRETQYF
TRBV12-5,TRBJ2-2,NA,once,CASGRGLGNTGELFF
TRBV4-1,TRBJ2-1,TRBD2,NA,CASSGRAGVSEQFF
TRBV6-8,TRBJ1-5,NA,NA,CASTSANNQPQHF
TRBV19,TRBJ1-2,NA,NA,CASSIGIPYGYTF
TRBV10-2,TRBJ2-2,NA,NA,CASTDGANTGELFF
TRBV28,TRBJ2-7,NA,NA,CASSYSGTPGYEQYF
TRBV4-1,TRBJ2-7,NA,NA,CASSQSGGPSYEQYF
TRBV23-1,TRBJ2-1,TRBD2,few,CASSHGTSQNEQFF
TRBV30,TRBJ2-3,TRBD2,NA,CAWSAGGTSGASDTQYF
TRBV6-8,TRBJ2-7,NA,few,CASSSGAAPPGEQYF
TRBV19,TRBJ2-7,NA,NA,CASGRPPEQYF
TRBV10-2,TRBJ1-1,TRBD1,NA,CASSGDSTEAFF
TRBV30,TRBJ1-2,TRBD1,NA,CAWSVGDSYGYTF
TRBV6-8,TRBJ1-6,TRBD1,NA,CASSRGQGNSPLHF
TRBV5-1,TRBJ2-2,TRBD1,few,CASSPDRAHTGELFF
TRBV19,TRBJ1-2,NA,NA,CASSMRATNYGYTF